This TCR beta chain was documented in a study of blood T cell repertoires in COVID-19. The table came from immunoSEQ multiplex PCR; TCRdb's copy has only in-frame clones and leaves some out. The table has over 150,000 clones, 85% to 95% seen once. V dropped 4 bases and J dropped 8; count of bases not matched to a gene: 7. This CDR3 has 14 amino acids. From germline, CDR1 is GTSNPN and CDR2 SVGIG (reference sequence). Sequenced material: peripheral blood. The sequence derives from a man aged 45-65 years with acute or convalescent COVID-19. The J gene is TRBJ1-6, the V gene TRBV30; 8 bases align to TRBD1. CDR3 residues: CAWIRTGNDSPLHF. CDR3 bases: TGTGCCTGGATCCGGACAGGGAATGATTCACCCCTCCACTTT.